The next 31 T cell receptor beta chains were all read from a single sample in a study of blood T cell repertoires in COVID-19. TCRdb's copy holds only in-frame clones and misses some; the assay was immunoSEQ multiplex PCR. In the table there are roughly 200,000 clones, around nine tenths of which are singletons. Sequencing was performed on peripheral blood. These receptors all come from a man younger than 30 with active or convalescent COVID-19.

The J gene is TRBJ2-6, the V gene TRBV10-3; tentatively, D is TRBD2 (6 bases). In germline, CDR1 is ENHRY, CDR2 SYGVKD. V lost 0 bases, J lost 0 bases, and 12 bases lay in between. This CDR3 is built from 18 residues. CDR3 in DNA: TGTGCCATCAGTGAGTCAGAGGGACTCAGCTCTGGGGCCAACGTCCTGACTTTC. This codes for CAISESEGLSSGANVLTF.

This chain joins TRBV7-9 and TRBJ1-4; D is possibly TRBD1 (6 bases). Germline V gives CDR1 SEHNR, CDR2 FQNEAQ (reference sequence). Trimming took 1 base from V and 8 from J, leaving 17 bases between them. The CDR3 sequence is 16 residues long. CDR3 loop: CASSLDGVGHEEKLFF. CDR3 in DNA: TGTGCCAGCAGCTTAGATGGTGTGGGACACGAAGAAAAACTGTTTTTT. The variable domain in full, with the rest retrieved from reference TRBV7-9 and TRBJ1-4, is DTGVSQNPRHKITKRGQNVTFRCDPISEHNRLYWYRQTLGQGPEFLTYFQNEAQLEKSRLLSDRFSAERPKGSFSTLEIQRTEQGDSAMYLCASSLDGVGHEEKLFFGSGTQLSVL.

CDR3 region: CASSKGQNSNQPQHF. The CDR3 DNA reads as TGTGCCAGTAGCAAGGGACAAAATAGCAATCAGCCCCAGCATTTT. J is TRBJ1-5 and V is TRBV19, with a possible D match to TRBD1 (6 bases). The CDR3 has 15 amino acids. The ends were cut back, 6 bases at V and 0 bases at J, with 12 bases in the middle. Per germline, CDR1 LNHDA and CDR2 SQIVND (reference sequence).

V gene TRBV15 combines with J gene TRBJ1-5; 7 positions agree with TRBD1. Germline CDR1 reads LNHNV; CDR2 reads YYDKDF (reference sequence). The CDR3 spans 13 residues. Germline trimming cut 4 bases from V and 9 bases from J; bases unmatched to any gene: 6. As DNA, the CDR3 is TGTGCCACCAGCAAGGGGACAGTTCTGCCCCAGCATTTT. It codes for CATSKGTVLPQHF. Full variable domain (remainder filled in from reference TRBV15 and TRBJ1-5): DAMVIQNPRYQVTQFGKPVTLSCSQTLNHNVMYWYQQKSSQAPKLLFHYYDKDFNNEADTPDNFQSRRPNTSFCFLDIRSPGLGDTAMYLCATSKGTVLPQHFGDGTRLSIL.

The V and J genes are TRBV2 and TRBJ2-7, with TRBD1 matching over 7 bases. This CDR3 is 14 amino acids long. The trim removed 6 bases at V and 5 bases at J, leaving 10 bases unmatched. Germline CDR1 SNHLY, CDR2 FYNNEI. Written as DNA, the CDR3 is TGTGCCAGCAGCCCCTTAAGTGGACAGGACGAGCAGTACTTC. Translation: CASSPLSGQDEQYF.

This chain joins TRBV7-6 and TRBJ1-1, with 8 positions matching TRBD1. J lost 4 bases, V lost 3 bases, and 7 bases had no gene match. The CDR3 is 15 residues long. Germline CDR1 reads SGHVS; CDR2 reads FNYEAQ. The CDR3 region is CASSLVQGAITEAFF. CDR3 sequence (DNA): TGTGCCAGCAGCTTGGTCCAGGGGGCAATCACTGAAGCTTTCTTT.

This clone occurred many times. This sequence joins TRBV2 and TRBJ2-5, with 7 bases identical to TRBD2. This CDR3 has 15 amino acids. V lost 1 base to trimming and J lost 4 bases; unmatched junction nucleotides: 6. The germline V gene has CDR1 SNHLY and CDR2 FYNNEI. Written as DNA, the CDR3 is TGTGCCAGCAGTGAAGGGGGTACTAGCGCAGAGACCCAGTACTTC. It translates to CASSEGGTSAETQYF.

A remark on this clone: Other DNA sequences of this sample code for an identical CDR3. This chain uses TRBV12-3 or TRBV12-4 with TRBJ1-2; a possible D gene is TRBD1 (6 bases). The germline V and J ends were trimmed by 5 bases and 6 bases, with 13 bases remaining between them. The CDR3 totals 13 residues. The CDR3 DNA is TGTGCCAGCAGTCTAAGGACAGTTAATGGCTACACCTTC. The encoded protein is CASSLRTVNGYTF.

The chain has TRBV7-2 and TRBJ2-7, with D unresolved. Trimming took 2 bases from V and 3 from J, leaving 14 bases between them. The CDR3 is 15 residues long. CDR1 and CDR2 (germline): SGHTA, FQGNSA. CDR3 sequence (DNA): TGTGCCAGCAGCTTAAAAGGCGGAGAATACTACGAGCAGTACTTC. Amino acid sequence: CASSLKGGEYYEQYF.

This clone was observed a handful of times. The CDR3 sequence is CASSLGQPLGYTF. The CDR3 bases are TGTGCCAGCAGCTTAGGACAGCCCCTAGGCTACACCTTC. This chain uses TRBV7-9 with TRBJ1-2; a possible D gene is TRBD1 (5 bases). The CDR3 totals 13 residues. Germline lookup yields CDR1 SEHNR and CDR2 FQNEAQ (reference sequence). Trimming left V 1 base short and J 8 bases short, with 11 bases between.

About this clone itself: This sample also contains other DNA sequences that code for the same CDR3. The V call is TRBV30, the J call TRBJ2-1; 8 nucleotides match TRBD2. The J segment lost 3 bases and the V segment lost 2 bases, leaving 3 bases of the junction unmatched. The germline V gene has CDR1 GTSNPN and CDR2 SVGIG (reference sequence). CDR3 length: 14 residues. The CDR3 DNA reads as TGTGCCTGGAGTAGGCTAGCGGGCTACAATGAGCAGTTCTTC. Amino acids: CAWSRLAGYNEQFF. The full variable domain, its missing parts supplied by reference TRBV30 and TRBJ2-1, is SQTIHQWPATLVQPVGSPLSLECTVEGTSNPNLYWYRQAAGRGLQLLFYSVGIGQISSEVPQNLSASRPQDRQFILSSKKLLLSDSGFYLCAWSRLAGYNEQFFGPGTRLTVL.

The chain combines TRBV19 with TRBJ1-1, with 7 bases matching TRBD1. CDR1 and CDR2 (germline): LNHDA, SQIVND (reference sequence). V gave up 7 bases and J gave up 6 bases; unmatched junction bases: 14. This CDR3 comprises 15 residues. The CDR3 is CASNTRGIRFSEAFF. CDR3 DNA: TGTGCCAGTAACACCAGGGGGATTAGGTTCTCTGAAGCTTTCTTT.

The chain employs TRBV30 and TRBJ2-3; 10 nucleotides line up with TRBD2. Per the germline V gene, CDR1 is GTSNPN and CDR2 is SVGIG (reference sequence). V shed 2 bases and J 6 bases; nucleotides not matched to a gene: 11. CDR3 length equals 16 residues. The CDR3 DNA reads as TGTGCCTGGAGTTCGGGGGCTAGCGGGGGAGGGGATACGCAGTATTTT. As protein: CAWSSGASGGGDTQYF.

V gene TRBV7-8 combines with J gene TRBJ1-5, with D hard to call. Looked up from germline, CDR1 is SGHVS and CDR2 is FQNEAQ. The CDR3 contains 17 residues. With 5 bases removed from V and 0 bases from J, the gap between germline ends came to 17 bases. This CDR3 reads CASSPIARSYSNQPQHF. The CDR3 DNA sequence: TGTGCCAGCAGCCCCATAGCCCGAAGTTATAGCAATCAGCCCCAGCATTTT.

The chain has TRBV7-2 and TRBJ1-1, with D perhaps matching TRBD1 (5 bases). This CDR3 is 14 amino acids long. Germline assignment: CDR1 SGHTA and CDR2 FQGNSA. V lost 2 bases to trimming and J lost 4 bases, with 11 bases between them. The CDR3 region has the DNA TGTGCCAGCAGCTTATCTGGAGGGACCACTGAAGCTTTCTTT. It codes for CASSLSGGTTEAFF.

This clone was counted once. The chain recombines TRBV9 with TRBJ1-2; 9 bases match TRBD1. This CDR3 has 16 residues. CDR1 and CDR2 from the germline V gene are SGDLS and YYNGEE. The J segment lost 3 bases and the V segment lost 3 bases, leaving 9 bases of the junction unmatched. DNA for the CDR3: TGTGCCAGCAGCGCACCGGGACAGGGCGAGGACTATGGCTACACCTTC. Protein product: CASSAPGQGEDYGYTF.

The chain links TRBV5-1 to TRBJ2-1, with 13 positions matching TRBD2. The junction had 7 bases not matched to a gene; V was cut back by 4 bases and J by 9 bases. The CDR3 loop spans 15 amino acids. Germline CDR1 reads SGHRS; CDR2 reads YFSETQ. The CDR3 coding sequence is TGCGCCAGCAGCCACACTAGCGGGGGGGGCGTTGAGCAGTTCTTC. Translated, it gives CASSHTSGGGVEQFF.

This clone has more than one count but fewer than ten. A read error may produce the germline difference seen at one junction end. The CDR3 spells CAYQTGSSNSPLHF. CDR3 DNA: TGTGCCTACCAGACAGGGTCCTCTAATTCACCCCTCCACTTT. This chain uses TRBV30 with TRBJ1-6, with TRBD1 matching 7 bases. The CDR3 length is 14 residues. Germline V gene sequence: CDR1 GTSNPN, CDR2 SVGIG (reference sequence).

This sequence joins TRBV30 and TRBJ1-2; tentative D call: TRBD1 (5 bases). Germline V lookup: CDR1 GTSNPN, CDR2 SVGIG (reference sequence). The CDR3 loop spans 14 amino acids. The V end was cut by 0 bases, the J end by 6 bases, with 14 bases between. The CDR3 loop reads CAWSVRDSFDGYTF. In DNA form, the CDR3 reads TGTGCCTGGAGTGTCCGGGACTCCTTTGATGGCTACACCTTC.

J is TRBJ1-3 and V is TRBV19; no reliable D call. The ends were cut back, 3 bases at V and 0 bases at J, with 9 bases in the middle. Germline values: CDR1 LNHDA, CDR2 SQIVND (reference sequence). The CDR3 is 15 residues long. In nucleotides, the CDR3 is TGTGCCAGTAGTATGGTGTTCGGCTCTGGAAACACCATATATTTT. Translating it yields CASSMVFGSGNTIYF.

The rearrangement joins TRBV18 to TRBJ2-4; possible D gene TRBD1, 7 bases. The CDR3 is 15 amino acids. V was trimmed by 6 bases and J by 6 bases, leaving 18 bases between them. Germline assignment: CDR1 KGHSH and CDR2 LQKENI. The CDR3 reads CASSTGTVEGNIQYF. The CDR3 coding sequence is TGTGCCAGCTCGACAGGGACTGTCGAGGGAAACATTCAGTACTTC.

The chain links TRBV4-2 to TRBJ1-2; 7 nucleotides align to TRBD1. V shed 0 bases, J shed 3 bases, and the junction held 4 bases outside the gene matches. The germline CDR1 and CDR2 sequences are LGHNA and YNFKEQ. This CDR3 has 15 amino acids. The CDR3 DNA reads TGTGCCAGCAGCCAAGATTTTACAGGGGACTATGGCTACACCTTC. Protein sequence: CASSQDFTGDYGYTF.

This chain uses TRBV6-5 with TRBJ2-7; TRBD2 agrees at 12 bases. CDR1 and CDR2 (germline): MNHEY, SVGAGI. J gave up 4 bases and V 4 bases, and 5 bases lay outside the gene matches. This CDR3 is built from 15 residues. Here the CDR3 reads CASSSTSGSQYEQYF. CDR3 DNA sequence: TGTGCCAGCAGTTCGACTAGCGGGAGCCAGTACGAGCAGTACTTC.

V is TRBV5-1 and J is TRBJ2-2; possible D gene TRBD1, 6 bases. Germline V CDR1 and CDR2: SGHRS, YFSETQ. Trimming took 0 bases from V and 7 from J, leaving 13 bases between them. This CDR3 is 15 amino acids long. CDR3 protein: CASSLDRAFGGELFF. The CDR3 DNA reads TGCGCCAGCAGCTTGGACAGGGCGTTTGGCGGGGAGCTGTTTTTT.

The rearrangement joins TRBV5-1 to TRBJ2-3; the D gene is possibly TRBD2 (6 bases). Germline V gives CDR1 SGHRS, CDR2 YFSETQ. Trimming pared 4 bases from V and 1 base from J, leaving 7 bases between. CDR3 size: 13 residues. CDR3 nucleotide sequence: TGCGCCAGCAGCCCGGGGGGCACAGATACGCAGTATTTT. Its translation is CASSPGGTDTQYF.

This chain's CDR3 is CASSQTGSYGYTF. CDR3 sequence (DNA): TGTGCCAGCAGCCAAACAGGGAGCTATGGCTACACCTTC. The chain carries TRBV3-1 (or the pseudogene TRBV3-2) and TRBJ1-2, with D perhaps TRBD1 (6 bases). The CDR3 loop spans 13 amino acids. The germline V gene has CDR1 LGHDT and CDR2 YNNKEL (reference sequence). Trimming removed 2 bases from V and 4 bases from J, with 8 bases in between.

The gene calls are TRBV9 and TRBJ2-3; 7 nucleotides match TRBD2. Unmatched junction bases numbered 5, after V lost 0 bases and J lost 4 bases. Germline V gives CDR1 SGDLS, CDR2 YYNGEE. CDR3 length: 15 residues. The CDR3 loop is CASSVASGGADTQYF. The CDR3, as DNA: TGTGCCAGCAGCGTAGCTAGCGGAGGCGCAGATACGCAGTATTTT.

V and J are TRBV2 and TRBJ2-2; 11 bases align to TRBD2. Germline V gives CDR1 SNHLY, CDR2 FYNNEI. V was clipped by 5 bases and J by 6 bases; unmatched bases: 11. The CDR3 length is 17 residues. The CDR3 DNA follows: TGTGCCAGCAGTTCCACTCTTCTTAGCGGGGGGGCCGGGGAGCTGTTTTTT. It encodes CASSSTLLSGGAGELFF. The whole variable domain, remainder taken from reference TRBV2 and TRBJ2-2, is EPEVTQTPSHQVTQMGQEVILRCVPISNHLYFYWYRQILGQKVEFLVSFYNNEISEKSEIFDDQFSVERPDGSNFTLKIRSTKLEDSAMYFCASSSTLLSGGAGELFFGEGSRLTVL.

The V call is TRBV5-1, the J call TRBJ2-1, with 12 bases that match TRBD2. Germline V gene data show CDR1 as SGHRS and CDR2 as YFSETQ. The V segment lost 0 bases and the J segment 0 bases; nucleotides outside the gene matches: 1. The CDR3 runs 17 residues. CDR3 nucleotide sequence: TGCGCCAGCAGCTTGGTGACTAGCGGGAGCTCCTACAATGAGCAGTTCTTC. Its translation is CASSLVTSGSSYNEQFF.

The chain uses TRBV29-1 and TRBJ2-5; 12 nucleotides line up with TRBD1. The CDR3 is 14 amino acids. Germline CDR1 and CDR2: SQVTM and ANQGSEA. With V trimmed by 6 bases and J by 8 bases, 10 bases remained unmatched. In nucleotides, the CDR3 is TGCAGCGTATCGGCCGGGACAGGGGGCGAAACCCAGTACTTC. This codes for CSVSAGTGGETQYF. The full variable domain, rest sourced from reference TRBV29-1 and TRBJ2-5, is SAVISQKPSRDICQRGTSLTIQCQVDSQVTMMFWYRQQPGQSLTLIATANQGSEATYESGFVIDKFPISRPNLTFSTLTVSNMSPEDSSIYLCSVSAGTGGETQYFGPGTRLLVL.

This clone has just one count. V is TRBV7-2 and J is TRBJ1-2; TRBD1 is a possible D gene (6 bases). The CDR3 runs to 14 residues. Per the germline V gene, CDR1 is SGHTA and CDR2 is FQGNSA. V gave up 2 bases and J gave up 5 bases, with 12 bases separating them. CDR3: CASSLIQGSYGYTF. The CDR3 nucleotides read TGTGCCAGCAGCTTAATACAGGGATCTTATGGCTACACCTTC.